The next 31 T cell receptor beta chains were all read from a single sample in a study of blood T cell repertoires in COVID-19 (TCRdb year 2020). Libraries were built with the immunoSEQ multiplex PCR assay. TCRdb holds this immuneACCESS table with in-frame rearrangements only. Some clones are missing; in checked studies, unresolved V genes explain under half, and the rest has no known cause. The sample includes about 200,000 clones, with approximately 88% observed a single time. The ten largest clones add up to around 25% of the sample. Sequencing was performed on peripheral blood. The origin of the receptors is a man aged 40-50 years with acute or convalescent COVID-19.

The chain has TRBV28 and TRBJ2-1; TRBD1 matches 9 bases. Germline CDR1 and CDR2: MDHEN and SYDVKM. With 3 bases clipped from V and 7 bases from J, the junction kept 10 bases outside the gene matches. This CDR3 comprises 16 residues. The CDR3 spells CASSFGPGQGPNEQFF. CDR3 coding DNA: TGTGCCAGCAGTTTCGGTCCGGGACAGGGACCGAATGAGCAGTTCTTC.

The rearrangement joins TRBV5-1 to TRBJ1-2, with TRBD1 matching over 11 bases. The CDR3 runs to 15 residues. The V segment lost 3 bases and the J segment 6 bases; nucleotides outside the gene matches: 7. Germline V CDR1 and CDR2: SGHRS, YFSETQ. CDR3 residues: CASSSRVGQGDGYTF. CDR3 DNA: TGCGCCAGCAGCTCGCGGGTGGGACAGGGGGATGGCTACACCTTC.

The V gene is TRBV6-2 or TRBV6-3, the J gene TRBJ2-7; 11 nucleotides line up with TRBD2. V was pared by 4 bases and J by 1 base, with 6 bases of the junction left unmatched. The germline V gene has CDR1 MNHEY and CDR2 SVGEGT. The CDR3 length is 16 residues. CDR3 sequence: CASSFRTSGLSYEQYF. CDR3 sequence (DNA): TGTGCCAGCAGTTTCCGGACTAGCGGGCTTTCCTACGAGCAGTACTTC.

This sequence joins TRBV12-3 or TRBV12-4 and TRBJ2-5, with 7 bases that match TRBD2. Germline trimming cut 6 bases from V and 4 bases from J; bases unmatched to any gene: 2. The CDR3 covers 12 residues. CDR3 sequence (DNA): TGTGCCAGCAGGTGGGGGGGAGAGACCCAGTACTTC. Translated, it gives CASRWGGETQYF.

This CDR3 is CASKSSGSSYNEQFF. CDR3 sequence (DNA): TGTGCCAGCAAGTCTAGCGGAAGCTCCTACAATGAGCAGTTCTTC. The chain combines TRBV3-1 (or the pseudogene TRBV3-2) with TRBJ2-1; 7 bases map to TRBD2. CDR1 and CDR2 (germline): LGHDT, YNNKEL (reference sequence). Losses at the gene ends were 7 bases for V and 0 bases for J; bases not matched to a gene: 6. The CDR3 has 15 amino acids.

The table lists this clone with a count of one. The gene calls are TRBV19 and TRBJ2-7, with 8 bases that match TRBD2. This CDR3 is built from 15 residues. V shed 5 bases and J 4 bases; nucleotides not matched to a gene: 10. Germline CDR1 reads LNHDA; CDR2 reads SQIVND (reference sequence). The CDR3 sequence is CASSYTAGDSYEQYF. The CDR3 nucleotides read TGTGCCAGTAGTTACACAGCGGGAGACTCTTACGAGCAGTACTTC.

CDR3 DNA: TGTGCCAGCAGCCCGTCAGGGGGGAGGCAATTTAGGAATGAGCAGTTCTTC. Its protein is CASSPSGGRQFRNEQFF. The chain uses TRBV5-4 and TRBJ2-1; D may be TRBD1 (7 bases). The CDR3 runs to 17 residues. V lost 4 bases, J lost 7 bases, and 24 bases lay in between. Looked up from germline, CDR1 is SGHNT and CDR2 is YYREEE (reference sequence).

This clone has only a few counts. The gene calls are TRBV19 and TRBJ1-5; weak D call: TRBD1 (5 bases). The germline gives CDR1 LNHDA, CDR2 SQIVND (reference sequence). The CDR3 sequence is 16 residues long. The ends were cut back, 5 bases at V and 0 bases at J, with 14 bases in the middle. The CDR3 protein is CASSPIGAYSNQPQHF. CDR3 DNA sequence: TGTGCCAGTAGTCCAATAGGGGCTTATAGCAATCAGCCCCAGCATTTT.

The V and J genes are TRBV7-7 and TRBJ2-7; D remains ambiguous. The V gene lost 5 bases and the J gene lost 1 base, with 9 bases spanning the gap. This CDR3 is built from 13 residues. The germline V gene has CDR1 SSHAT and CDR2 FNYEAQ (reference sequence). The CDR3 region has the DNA TGTGCCAGCAGCATAAAACAGTCCTACGAGCAGTACTTC. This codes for CASSIKQSYEQYF. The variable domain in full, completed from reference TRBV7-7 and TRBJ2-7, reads GAGVSQSPRYKVTKRGQDVTLRCDPISSHATLYWYQQALGQGPEFLTYFNYEAQPDKSGLPSDRFSAERPEGSISTLTIQRTEQRDSAMYRCASSIKQSYEQYFGPGTRLTVT.

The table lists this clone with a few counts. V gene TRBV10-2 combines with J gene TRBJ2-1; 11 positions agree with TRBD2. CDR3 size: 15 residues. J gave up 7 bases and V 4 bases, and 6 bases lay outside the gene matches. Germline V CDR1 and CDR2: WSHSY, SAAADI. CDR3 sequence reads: CASSVERLAGNEQFF. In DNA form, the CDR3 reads TGCGCCAGCAGTGTGGAGAGACTAGCGGGGAATGAGCAGTTCTTC.

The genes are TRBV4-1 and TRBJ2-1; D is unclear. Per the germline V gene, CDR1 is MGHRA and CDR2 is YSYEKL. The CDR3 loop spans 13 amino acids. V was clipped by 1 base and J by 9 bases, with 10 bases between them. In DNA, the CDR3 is TGCGCCAGCAGCCAAGGAGGCTTGTCTGAGCAGTTCTTC. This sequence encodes CASSQGGLSEQFF.

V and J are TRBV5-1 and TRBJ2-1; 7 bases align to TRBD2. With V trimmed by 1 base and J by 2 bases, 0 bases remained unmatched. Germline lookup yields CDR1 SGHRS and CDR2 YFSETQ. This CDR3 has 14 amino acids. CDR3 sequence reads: CASSLSGAYNEQFF. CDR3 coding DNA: TGCGCCAGCAGCTTGAGCGGGGCCTACAATGAGCAGTTCTTC.

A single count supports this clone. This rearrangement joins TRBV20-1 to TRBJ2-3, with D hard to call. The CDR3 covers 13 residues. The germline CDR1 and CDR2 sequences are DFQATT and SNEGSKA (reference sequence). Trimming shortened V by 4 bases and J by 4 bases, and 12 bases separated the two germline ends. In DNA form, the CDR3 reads TGCAGTGCTAATGAGAGGAGCGCAGATACGCAGTATTTT. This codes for CSANERSADTQYF.

The CDR3 protein is CASSQDRIQGTYGYTF. The CDR3 DNA is TGTGCCAGCAGCCAAGATAGGATCCAGGGTACCTATGGCTACACCTTC. This rearrangement joins TRBV4-2 to TRBJ1-2; D is perhaps TRBD1 (5 bases). CDR1 is LGHNA and CDR2 is YNFKEQ in the germline V gene. This CDR3 region has 16 residues. V lost 0 bases to trimming and J lost 4 bases, with 15 bases between them.

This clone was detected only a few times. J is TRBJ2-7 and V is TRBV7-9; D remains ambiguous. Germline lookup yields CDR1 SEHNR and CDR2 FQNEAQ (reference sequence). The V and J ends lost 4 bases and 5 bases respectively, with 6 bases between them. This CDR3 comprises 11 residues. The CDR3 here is CASSWSDEQYF. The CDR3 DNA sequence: TGTGCCAGCAGCTGGTCGGACGAGCAGTACTTC.

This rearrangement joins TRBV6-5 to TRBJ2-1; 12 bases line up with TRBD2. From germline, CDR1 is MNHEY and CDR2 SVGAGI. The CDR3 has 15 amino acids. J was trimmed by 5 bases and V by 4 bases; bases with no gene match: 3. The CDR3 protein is CASSSSGRVDNEQFF. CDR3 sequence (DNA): TGTGCCAGCAGTTCTAGCGGGAGGGTGGACAATGAGCAGTTCTTC.

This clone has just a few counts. The CDR3 coding sequence is TGTGCCAGCAGTCGGGACACGGAAAGGCCCCAGCATTTT. Residues: CASSRDTERPQHF. V usage is TRBV2 and J usage is TRBJ1-5; TRBD1 is a possible D gene (6 bases). Between the trimmed V and J ends, which lost 5 bases and 9 bases, there was a span of 14 bases. CDR3 length: 13 amino acids. CDR1 and CDR2 from the germline V gene are SNHLY and FYNNEI.

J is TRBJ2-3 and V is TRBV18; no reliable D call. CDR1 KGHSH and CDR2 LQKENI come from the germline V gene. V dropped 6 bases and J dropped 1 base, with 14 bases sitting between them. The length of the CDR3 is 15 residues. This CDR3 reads CASSAEHRGTDTQYF. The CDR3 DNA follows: TGTGCCAGCTCCGCGGAACACCGGGGCACAGATACGCAGTATTTT.

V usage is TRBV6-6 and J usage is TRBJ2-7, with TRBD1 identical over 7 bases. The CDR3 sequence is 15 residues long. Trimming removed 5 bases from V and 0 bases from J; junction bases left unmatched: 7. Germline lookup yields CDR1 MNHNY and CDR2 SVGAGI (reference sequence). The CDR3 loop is CASSRDRASSYEQYF. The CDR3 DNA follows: TGTGCCAGCAGTCGCGACAGGGCAAGCTCCTACGAGCAGTACTTC.

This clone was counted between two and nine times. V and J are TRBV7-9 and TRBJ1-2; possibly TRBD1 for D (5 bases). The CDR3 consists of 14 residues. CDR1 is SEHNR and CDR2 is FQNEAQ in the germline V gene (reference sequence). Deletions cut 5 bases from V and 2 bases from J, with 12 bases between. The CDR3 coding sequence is TGTGCCAGCAGCGGCCCGGGGGGGAACTATGGCTACACCTTC. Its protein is CASSGPGGNYGYTF.

CDR3 sequence (DNA): TGTGCCAGCAGCCCCGGACAGGGAATTGGCTACACCTTC. Translated: CASSPGQGIGYTF. The chain combines TRBV7-9 with TRBJ1-2, with TRBD1 matching over 8 bases. The CDR3 covers 13 residues. CDR1 and CDR2 (germline): SEHNR, FQNEAQ (reference sequence). J gave up 7 bases and V 5 bases, and 6 bases lay outside the gene matches. The entire variable domain, with the rest obtained from reference TRBV7-9 and TRBJ1-2, is as follows: DTGVSQNPRHKITKRGQNVTFRCDPISEHNRLYWYRQTLGQGPEFLTYFQNEAQLEKSRLLSDRFSAERPKGSFSTLEIQRTEQGDSAMYLCASSPGQGIGYTFGSGTRLTVV.

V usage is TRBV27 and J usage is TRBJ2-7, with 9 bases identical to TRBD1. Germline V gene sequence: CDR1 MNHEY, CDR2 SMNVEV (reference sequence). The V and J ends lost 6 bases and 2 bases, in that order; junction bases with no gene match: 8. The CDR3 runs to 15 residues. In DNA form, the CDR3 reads TGTGCCAGCAGGCTACAGGGGGCTCTAACCTACGAGCAGTACTTC. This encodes CASRLQGALTYEQYF.

CDR3 DNA sequence: TGTGCCAGCAGCTTATCGGGGACAGGGTTTTCACCCCTCCACTTT. This gives the protein CASSLSGTGFSPLHF. The chain carries TRBV7-2 and TRBJ1-6; TRBD1 matches 9 bases. The length of the CDR3 is 15 residues. V trimming: 2 bases; J trimming: 9 bases; junction bases outside the gene matches: 5. Germline V gives CDR1 SGHTA, CDR2 FQGNSA.

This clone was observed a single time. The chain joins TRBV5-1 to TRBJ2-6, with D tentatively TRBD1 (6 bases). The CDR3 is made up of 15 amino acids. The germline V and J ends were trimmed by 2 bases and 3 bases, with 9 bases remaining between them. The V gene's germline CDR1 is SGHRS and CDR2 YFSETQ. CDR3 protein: CASSFTGNGANVLTF. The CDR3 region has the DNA TGCGCCAGCAGCTTCACAGGGAATGGGGCCAACGTCCTGACTTTC.

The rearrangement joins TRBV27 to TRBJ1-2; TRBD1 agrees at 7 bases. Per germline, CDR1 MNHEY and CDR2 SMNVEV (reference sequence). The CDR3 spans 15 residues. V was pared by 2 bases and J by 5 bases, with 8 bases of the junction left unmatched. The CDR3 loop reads CASSLHQTGRYGYTF. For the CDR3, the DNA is TGTGCCAGCAGTTTACACCAGACAGGGAGATATGGCTACACCTTC.

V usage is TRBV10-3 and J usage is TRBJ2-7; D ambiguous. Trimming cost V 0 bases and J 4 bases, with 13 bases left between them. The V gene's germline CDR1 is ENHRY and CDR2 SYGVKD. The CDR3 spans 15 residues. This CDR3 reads CAISESNSRPYEQYF. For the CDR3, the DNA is TGTGCCATCAGTGAGTCGAATTCTAGGCCTTACGAGCAGTACTTC.

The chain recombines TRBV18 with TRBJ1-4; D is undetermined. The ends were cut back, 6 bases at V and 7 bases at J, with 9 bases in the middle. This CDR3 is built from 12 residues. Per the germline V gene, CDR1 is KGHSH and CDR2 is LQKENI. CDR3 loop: CASSEGGEKLFF. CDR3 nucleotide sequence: TGTGCCAGCTCGGAGGGTGGTGAAAAACTGTTTTTT.

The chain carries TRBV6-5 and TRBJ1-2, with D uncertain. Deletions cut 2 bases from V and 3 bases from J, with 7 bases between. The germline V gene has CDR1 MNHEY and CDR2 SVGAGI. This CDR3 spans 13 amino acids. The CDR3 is CASSYGSYYGYTF. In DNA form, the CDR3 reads TGTGCCAGCAGTTACGGCTCCTACTATGGCTACACCTTC.

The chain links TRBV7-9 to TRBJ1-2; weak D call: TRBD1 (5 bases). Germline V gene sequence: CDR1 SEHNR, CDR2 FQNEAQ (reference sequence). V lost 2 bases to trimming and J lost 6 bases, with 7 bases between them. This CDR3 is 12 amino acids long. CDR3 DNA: TGTGCCAGCAGCTTATCGGGGGATGGCTACACCTTC. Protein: CASSLSGDGYTF.

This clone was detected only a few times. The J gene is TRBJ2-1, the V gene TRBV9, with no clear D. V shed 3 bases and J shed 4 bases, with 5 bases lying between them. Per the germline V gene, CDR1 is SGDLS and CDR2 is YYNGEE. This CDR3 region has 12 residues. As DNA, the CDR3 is TGTGCCAGCAGCGAGCGATACAATGAGCAGTTCTTC. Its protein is CASSERYNEQFF.

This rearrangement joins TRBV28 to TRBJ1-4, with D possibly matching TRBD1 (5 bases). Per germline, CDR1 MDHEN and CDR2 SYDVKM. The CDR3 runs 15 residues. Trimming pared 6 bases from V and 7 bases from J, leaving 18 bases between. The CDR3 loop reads CASSSLAGSGEKLFF. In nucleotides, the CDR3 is TGTGCCAGCAGCTCCCTGGCAGGGTCAGGTGAAAAACTGTTTTTT.